Included here is one T cell receptor beta chain sequence, with context. Its specific antigen is unknown. Base qualities were left out, and no much larger clone turns up one base away. The sample originates from a study of cytomegalovirus exposure and HLA in healthy donors (dated by TCRdb to about 2017). About the study as a whole: The 670 or so repertoires of the first cohort and the 120 validation repertoires were produced on the same platform, according to a later analysis. The study aimed to test whether signatures of past pathogen exposure could be identified by cataloging public T cell receptors. The study combined high-throughput TCR immunosequencing, statistical association of individual TCRs with disease status, and machine learning to predict cytomegalovirus infection status. In addition to the first cohort of roughly 700 subjects, a separate validation cohort of 120 different subjects was used. The study at large found these results: In vitro tests confirmed that a few of the cytomegalovirus-associated TCR beta chains recognize cytomegalovirus antigens. In both the original and validation cohorts, the classifier was reported to diagnose cytomegalovirus status with high specificity and sensitivity. A later analysis lacked HLA typing for the validation cohort, so it scored co-occurrence in that cohort across all 110 or so repertoires. Across donors, most TCR sequences were observed very rarely, whereas some public TCRs were present in many individuals. Of the cluster scores, 94% were above 0 in a later analysis, which found that TCRs clustered in the first cohort also tended to co-occur in the 120 validation repertoires. The study listed 150 to 200 TCR beta chains as associated with cytomegalovirus. It was suggested by the authors that the approach could potentially be generalized to other disease states and immunological phenotypes.

The V and J ends are trimmed by 3 bases and 5 bases, leaving 8 bases between them. From the cysteine through the phenylalanine, the CDR3 covers 13 amino acids. CDR3 DNA is the only sequence kept; it has 39 bases, read in frame from the first base. CDR1 and CDR2 were assigned from the germline V gene as MNHNS and SASEGT. The donors belonged to the validation cohort of over a hundred subjects, which was separate from the roughly 700-subject first cohort. Library construction relied on the immunoSEQ multiplex PCR assay. In the authors' own workflow: A statistical classification framework was developed to diagnose cytomegalovirus status using the catalog of TCR beta chain sequences. This immuneACCESS table, as held by TCRdb, lists in-frame sequences with V and J called but not all clones. Of the missing ones, under half trace to an unresolved V gene in checked studies; the others have no known cause. That table supplies the V and J calls and clone size; D and trimming were determined from the DNA. This sample comprises 100,000 to 150,000 clones, 80% to 90% of them detected only once. The ten largest make up 0.95% to 1.5% of the sample.

Sequencing used PBMCs. The chain joins TRBV6-1 to TRBJ1-5; TRBD1 is possibly the D segment (5 matching bases). The receptor comes from a woman younger than 35 in good health and CMV-seronegative. The CDR3 amino acid sequence is: CASSDQGDQPQHF. The DNA is TGTGCCAGCAGTGACCAGGGTGATCAGCCCCAGCATTTT.